This T cell receptor (beta chain) is from a study of prognosis after radiotherapy for stage I lung cancer. The authors amplified TCR beta CDR3 from genomic DNA using two-round multiplex PCR. Specific primers for each TRBV and TRBJ gene were what first-round PCR used. Primers of the universal type were employed in the second round of PCR. MiXCR was run by TCRdb on the multiplex PCR reads, yielding one entry per CDR3 protein. The sample records 50,000 to 75,000 distinct CDR3 sequences, about 30% being singletons. Peripheral venous blood was drawn in roughly 5.7-milliliter volumes, with a draw taken at each of two separate time points. The sample holds many counts of this clonotype. What it binds is not known. The CDR3 totals 15 residues. V shed 5 bases and J 3 bases; nucleotides not matched to a gene: 11. From germline, CDR1 is DFQATT and CDR2 SNEGSKA (reference sequence). Study-level points and caveats: Post-treatment Shannon entropy following stereotactic body radiation therapy was lower among patients who developed distant metastases. In patients with versus without metastases, TRBV and TRBJ gene usage reportedly differed.

Specimen: PBMCs, collected before or after stereotactic body radiation therapy (not recorded which). The V and J genes are TRBV20-1 and TRBJ2-3, with 7 bases lining up with TRBD1. The receptor was isolated from a donor older than 45 with non-small cell lung cancer. Written as DNA, the CDR3 is TGCAGTGCTTCCAGCTTTAGACAGGGAACAGATACGCAGTATTTT. This translates into CSASSFRQGTDTQYF.